The 8 T cell receptor beta chains listed next were all sequenced from one sample in a study of blood T cell repertoires in COVID-19 (dated by TCRdb to the early 2020s). Library creation used the immunoSEQ multiplex PCR assay. TCRdb provides this immuneACCESS table in a form limited to in-frame rearrangements. Some clones are lacking; in checked studies, under half of them reflect an unresolved V gene, and why the rest are absent is not known. For this sample the table gives about 180,000 clones, of which roughly 88% were detected only once. The ten largest clonotypes hold approximately 7% of the sample. Specimen: peripheral blood. These receptors all stem from a man older than 75 with COVID-19, enrolled during active disease.

The V call is TRBV2, the J call TRBJ1-6; 8 bases fit TRBD1. The CDR3 is 13 amino acids. The V gene end was trimmed by 10 bases and the J gene end by 10 bases; junction bases not matched to a gene: 9. Germline V gene data show CDR1 as SNHLY and CDR2 as FYNNEI. The CDR3 is CANRQGRESPLHF. The CDR3 DNA follows: TGTGCCAACCGACAGGGGCGGGAATCACCCCTCCACTTT.

This clone has just one count. The chain recombines TRBV6-5 with TRBJ1-5, with TRBD1 matching over 8 bases. Unmatched junction bases numbered 4, after V lost 2 bases and J lost 7 bases. Germline V lookup: CDR1 MNHEY, CDR2 SVGAGI. CDR3 size: 14 residues. The DNA of the CDR3 is TGTGCCAGCAGTTACGTGTCAGGGGGCCAGCCCCAGCATTTT. Its protein product is CASSYVSGGQPQHF.

Ten or more counts support this clone. The rearrangement links TRBV6-5 to TRBJ1-1; 9 bases are a match to TRBD1. V shed 6 bases and J 4 bases; nucleotides not matched to a gene: 3. CDR3 length equals 13 residues. Germline V gene data show CDR1 as MNHEY and CDR2 as SVGAGI. The CDR3 region has the DNA TGTGCCAGCAGCTGGGACAGGGTCACTGAAGCTTTCTTT. Protein sequence: CASSWDRVTEAFF.

This chain uses TRBV6-5 with TRBJ1-6; 7 bases map to TRBD1. Germline values: CDR1 MNHEY, CDR2 SVGAGI. V lost 0 bases and J lost 7; bases outside the gene matches: 3. The CDR3 loop spans 15 amino acids. CDR3 amino acids: CASSYSGQINSPLHF. Here the CDR3 DNA reads TGTGCCAGCAGTTACTCGGGACAGATAAATTCACCCCTCCACTTT.

The sample holds one count of this clone. V is TRBV4-3 and J is TRBJ1-3; D call uncertain. This CDR3 has 15 residues. V lost 0 bases, J lost 3 bases, and 9 bases lay in between. The germline CDR1 and CDR2 sequences are LGHNA and YSLEER. In nucleotides, the CDR3 is TGCGCCAGCAGCCAAGATACCGGGTATGGAAACACCATATATTTT. It encodes CASSQDTGYGNTIYF.

The chain carries TRBV7-9 and TRBJ1-1; a weak D match, TRBD1 (5 bases). This CDR3 has 15 amino acids. Trimming pared 4 bases from V and 7 bases from J, leaving 19 bases between. CDR1 is SEHNR, CDR2 FQNEAQ, per germline (reference sequence). The CDR3 DNA is TGTGCCAGCAGCTGGGGTCTGGGCAGGGCCCATGAAGCTTTCTTT. Its translation is CASSWGLGRAHEAFF.

The V and J genes are TRBV3-1 (or the pseudogene TRBV3-2) and TRBJ1-3; D is possibly TRBD1 (5 bases). This CDR3 comprises 15 residues. The V and J ends lost 0 bases and 2 bases respectively, with 8 bases between them. The germline CDR1 and CDR2 sequences are LGHDT and YNNKEL (reference sequence). The CDR3 region has the DNA TGTGCCAGCAGCCAAGATTGGGGGGCTGGAAACACCATATATTTT. Its protein is CASSQDWGAGNTIYF.

The chain combines TRBV21-1 with TRBJ1-1; the table's D call TRBD1 went unverified against the DNA. TRBV21-1 is a pseudogene. This CDR3 region has 14 residues. CDR3 nucleotide sequence: TGTGCCAGCAGCAGGACAGCCATGAACACTGAAGCTTTCTTT. Translation gives CASSRTAMNTEAFF.